Listed below are T cell receptor beta chains from one sample, sequenced in a study of blood T cell repertoires in COVID-19. Assay: immunoSEQ multiplex PCR; the TCRdb copy retains only in-frame clones and omits some. The sample lists about 300,000 clones, 88% seen once, with just under 9.5% in the top ten. Sequencing was done on a sample of peripheral blood. These receptors all come from a man aged 18 to 35 with active or convalescent COVID-19. Both conserved end residues are part of each CDR3. Fields, in order: D gene, CDR3 length, J gene, clone size, V gene, CDR3 protein, CDR3 DNA. D genes are given only for firm matches. Clone size appears in some rows only: once, few, many, or a class for an expanded clone.

D gene: TRBD1
CDR3 length: 15
J gene: TRBJ2-3
clone size: -
V gene: TRBV19
CDR3 protein: CASSIWTGETDTQYF
CDR3 DNA: TGTGCCAGTAGTATATGGACAGGGGAGACAGATACGCAGTATTTT

D gene: TRBD1
CDR3 length: 12
J gene: TRBJ2-7
clone size: -
V gene: TRBV29-1
CDR3 protein: CSVVETGVVQYF
CDR3 DNA: TGCAGCGTTGTCGAGACAGGGGTTGTGCAGTACTTC

D gene: TRBD2
CDR3 length: 13
J gene: TRBJ2-7
clone size: -
V gene: TRBV3-1/TRBV3-2
CDR3 protein: CASSLGLSYEQYF
CDR3 DNA: TGTGCCAGCAGCCTGGGACTATCTTACGAGCAGTACTTC

D gene: -
CDR3 length: 17
J gene: TRBJ1-4
clone size: -
V gene: TRBV28
CDR3 protein: CASSLQGFFATNEKLFF
CDR3 DNA: TGTGCCAGCAGTTTACAGGGATTCTTTGCAACTAATGAAAAACTGTTTTTT

D gene: TRBD1
CDR3 length: 18
J gene: TRBJ1-4
clone size: once
V gene: TRBV20-1
CDR3 protein: CSASGGQGGMGTNEKLFF
CDR3 DNA: TGCAGTGCTAGTGGAGGCCAGGGGGGCATGGGAACTAATGAAAAACTGTTTTTT

D gene: -
CDR3 length: 15
J gene: TRBJ2-3
clone size: -
V gene: TRBV5-4
CDR3 protein: CAAALSGASIDTQYF
CDR3 DNA: TGTGCCGCTGCTCTTAGCGGTGCTTCAATAGATACGCAGTATTTT

D gene: -
CDR3 length: 14
J gene: TRBJ2-7
clone size: -
V gene: TRBV5-4
CDR3 protein: CASSWAGTGYEQYF
CDR3 DNA: TGTGCCAGCAGCTGGGCAGGGACTGGCTACGAGCAGTACTTC

D gene: TRBD1
CDR3 length: 16
J gene: TRBJ1-2
clone size: -
V gene: TRBV19
CDR3 protein: CASNPGQGIVYHGYTF
CDR3 DNA: TGTGCCAGTAACCCGGGACAGGGGATCGTTTACCATGGCTACACCTTC

D gene: -
CDR3 length: 13
J gene: TRBJ1-1
clone size: -
V gene: TRBV7-8
CDR3 protein: CASSLARNTEAFF
CDR3 DNA: TGTGCCAGCAGCTTAGCGAGAAACACTGAAGCTTTCTTT

D gene: -
CDR3 length: 14
J gene: TRBJ2-7
clone size: -
V gene: TRBV3-1/TRBV3-2
CDR3 protein: CASSPRHRPYEQYF
CDR3 DNA: TGTGCCAGCAGCCCCCGACACCGCCCCTACGAGCAGTACTTC

D gene: TRBD1
CDR3 length: 15
J gene: TRBJ2-1
clone size: -
V gene: TRBV7-9
CDR3 protein: CASSFRGQGADEQFF
CDR3 DNA: TGTGCCAGCAGCTTTAGGGGACAGGGGGCCGATGAGCAGTTCTTC

D gene: -
CDR3 length: 13
J gene: TRBJ2-5
clone size: -
V gene: TRBV4-3
CDR3 protein: CASSPRVGETQYF
CDR3 DNA: TGCGCCAGCAGCCCCAGGGTGGGAGAGACCCAGTACTTC

D gene: TRBD2
CDR3 length: 16
J gene: TRBJ2-5
clone size: -
V gene: TRBV5-1
CDR3 protein: CASSWGLAGEYGTQYF
CDR3 DNA: TGCGCCAGCAGCTGGGGACTAGCGGGGGAGTATGGGACCCAGTACTTC

D gene: TRBD2
CDR3 length: 15
J gene: TRBJ2-5
clone size: once
V gene: TRBV7-2
CDR3 protein: CASSSSGGPQETQYF
CDR3 DNA: TGTGCCAGCAGCTCTAGCGGGGGGCCCCAAGAGACCCAGTACTTC

D gene: -
CDR3 length: 15
J gene: TRBJ2-5
clone size: -
V gene: TRBV2
CDR3 protein: CASRVDSRYQETQYF
CDR3 DNA: TGTGCCAGCAGGGTTGACAGCCGGTACCAAGAGACCCAGTACTTC

D gene: -
CDR3 length: 14
J gene: TRBJ1-5
clone size: once
V gene: TRBV10-3
CDR3 protein: CAISESYRNQPQHF
CDR3 DNA: TGTGCCATCAGTGAGTCGTATCGCAATCAGCCCCAGCATTTT

D gene: -
CDR3 length: 15
J gene: TRBJ2-5
clone size: -
V gene: TRBV5-1
CDR3 protein: CASSRSRGVSETQYF
CDR3 DNA: TGCGCCAGCAGCAGAAGCAGGGGCGTCAGTGAGACCCAGTACTTC

D gene: -
CDR3 length: 14
J gene: TRBJ1-1
clone size: -
V gene: TRBV5-1
CDR3 protein: CASSLLEMNTEAFF
CDR3 DNA: TGCGCCAGCAGCTTGTTAGAAATGAACACTGAAGCTTTCTTT

D gene: -
CDR3 length: 16
J gene: TRBJ1-6
clone size: -
V gene: TRBV6-6
CDR3 protein: CASSYSSPGWNSPLHF
CDR3 DNA: TGTGCCAGCAGTTACAGTTCACCGGGGTGGAATTCACCCCTCCACTTT

D gene: -
CDR3 length: 16
J gene: TRBJ1-1
clone size: -
V gene: TRBV11-2
CDR3 protein: CASSLEGGGYTLWAFF
CDR3 DNA: TGTGCCAGCAGCTTAGAGGGTGGGGGCTATACTTTATGGGCTTTCTTT

D gene: -
CDR3 length: 12
J gene: TRBJ1-5
clone size: -
V gene: TRBV19
CDR3 protein: CASRTGSQPQHF
CDR3 DNA: TGTGCCAGTAGGACAGGCTCTCAGCCCCAGCATTTT

D gene: -
CDR3 length: 13
J gene: TRBJ1-1
clone size: -
V gene: TRBV5-1
CDR3 protein: CASSLYRATEAFF
CDR3 DNA: TGCGCCAGCAGCTTGTACAGGGCCACTGAAGCTTTCTTT

D gene: -
CDR3 length: 15
J gene: TRBJ1-2
clone size: -
V gene: TRBV4-3
CDR3 protein: CASSQYHRDNYGYTF
CDR3 DNA: TGCGCCAGCAGCCAATACCACAGGGATAACTATGGCTACACCTTC